A selection of T cell receptor beta chains follows, all from one sample in a study of control samples from healthy donors and cancer patients. Data came from immunoSEQ multiplex PCR; TCRdb stores just in-frame clones and leaves some out. This repertoire shows fewer than 150,000 clones, more than 80% found once; its top ten account for over 2%. Material: blood. The receptors originated from a man between 18 and 35 years old in good health. Each CDR3 is given with its conserved first and last residue. D genes are given only for firm matches. Rows may omit the clone size; those that give it use once, few, many or a size class.

size: -; V: TRBV9; D: -; J: TRBJ2-5; DNA: TGTGCCAGCAGCCCTGAGGTCCAAGAGACCCAGTACTTC; CDR3: CASSPEVQETQYF
size: -; V: TRBV7-2; D: -; J: TRBJ2-3; DNA: TGTGCCAGCAGCTTAGGCCTAATCACAGATACGCAGTATTTT; CDR3: CASSLGLITDTQYF
size: -; V: TRBV29-1; D: -; J: TRBJ2-1; DNA: TGCAGCGTTGACGCTCCCGAGGCGAATGAGCAGTTCTTC; CDR3: CSVDAPEANEQFF
size: -; V: TRBV7-3; D: -; J: TRBJ2-1; DNA: TGTGCCAGCAGCTTAAGGGACACCTTCTACAATGAGCAGTTCTTC; CDR3: CASSLRDTFYNEQFF
size: -; V: TRBV4-2; D: -; J: TRBJ1-1; DNA: TGTGCCAGCAGCCAAGAGGGAAGTGAAGCTTTCTTT; CDR3: CASSQEGSEAFF
size: -; V: TRBV9; D: TRBD2; J: TRBJ2-1; DNA: TGTGCCAGCAGCGTAGACTCACTAGCGGGAGTTCGAGGGACCCATGAGCAGTTCTTC; CDR3: CASSVDSLAGVRGTHEQFF
size: -; V: TRBV19; D: TRBD1; J: TRBJ1-6; DNA: TGTGCCAGTAGTATCGGGACAGGCGGTAAGGGTTCACCCCTCCACTTT; CDR3: CASSIGTGGKGSPLHF
size: -; V: TRBV19; D: -; J: TRBJ2-3; DNA: TGTGCCAGTAGTATAGATCAGGGAGGGGGTACAGATACGCAGTATTTT; CDR3: CASSIDQGGGTDTQYF
size: -; V: TRBV9; D: TRBD1; J: TRBJ2-5; DNA: TGTGCCAGCAGCGCCCCCGGGACAGGGTCAGAGACCCAGTACTTC; CDR3: CASSAPGTGSETQYF
size: -; V: TRBV6-5; D: -; J: TRBJ1-5; DNA: TGTGCCAGCAGTTACTCCGGAGGGAATCAGCCCCAGCATTTT; CDR3: CASSYSGGNQPQHF
size: -; V: TRBV9; D: TRBD2; J: TRBJ2-1; DNA: TGTGCCAGCAGCGTAGAGCGGGAGGTCGATGAGCAGTTCTTC; CDR3: CASSVEREVDEQFF
size: -; V: TRBV11-2; D: -; J: TRBJ1-1; DNA: TGTGCCAGCAGCTTAGAGTGGAATGGGAACACTGAAGCTTTCTTT; CDR3: CASSLEWNGNTEAFF
size: -; V: TRBV5-4; D: TRBD2; J: TRBJ2-3; DNA: TGTGCCAGCAGCAGTACCGGGACTAGATCCTCTAGCACAGATACGCAGTATTTT; CDR3: CASSSTGTRSSSTDTQYF
size: few; V: TRBV14; D: -; J: TRBJ2-1; DNA: TGTGCCAGCAGCCAAGATCTGGGTTTGGGGTACAATGAGCAGTTCTTC; CDR3: CASSQDLGLGYNEQFF
size: once; V: TRBV23-1; D: TRBD2; J: TRBJ2-3; DNA: TGCGCCAGCAGCGTGTCGGGAGGCGGCCGTTCAGATACGCAGTATTTT; CDR3: CASSVSGGGRSDTQYF
size: once; V: TRBV11-2; D: -; J: TRBJ2-2; DNA: TGTGCCAGCGGTCGGGGCGGGGAGCTGTTTTTT; CDR3: CASGRGGELFF
size: -; V: TRBV5-6; D: TRBD1; J: TRBJ1-4; DNA: TGTGCCAGCAGCAGAGGGGGGGACAGGGCCCTTGGTGAAAAACTGTTTTTT; CDR3: CASSRGGDRALGEKLFF
size: once; V: TRBV7-6; D: TRBD1; J: TRBJ1-6; DNA: TGTGCCAGCAGCTTAGGGACAGGGGATAATTCACCCCTCCACTTT; CDR3: CASSLGTGDNSPLHF
size: -; V: TRBV7-9; D: -; J: TRBJ1-2; DNA: TGTGCCAGCAGCTTGGGGGTCGAGGATGGCTACACCTTC; CDR3: CASSLGVEDGYTF
size: -; V: TRBV4-3; D: -; J: TRBJ1-2; DNA: TGCGCCAGCAGCCAAGAACTTCAGGTCGGGTATGGCTACACCTTC; CDR3: CASSQELQVGYGYTF
size: -; V: TRBV7-6; D: -; J: TRBJ2-2; DNA: TGTGCCAGCAGCTTGGATATTAGCAACACCGGGGAGCTGTTTTTT; CDR3: CASSLDISNTGELFF
size: -; V: TRBV3-1/TRBV3-2; D: -; J: TRBJ2-1; DNA: TGTGCCAGCAGCCAAGGGTCTAGCGCCACATCCTACAATGAGCAGTTCTTC; CDR3: CASSQGSSATSYNEQFF
size: -; V: TRBV30; D: TRBD1; J: TRBJ1-1; DNA: TGTGCCTGGAATCGACAGGGGGCTTTCACTGAAGCTTTCTTT; CDR3: CAWNRQGAFTEAFF
size: -; V: TRBV9; D: -; J: TRBJ1-2; DNA: TGTGCCAGCAGCGTATGGGGGGCCGCAAACTATGGCTACACCTTC; CDR3: CASSVWGAANYGYTF
size: -; V: TRBV27; D: TRBD1; J: TRBJ2-1; DNA: TGTGCCAGCAGTTTATCACAGGGGTACGAGCAGTTCTTC; CDR3: CASSLSQGYEQFF
size: -; V: TRBV19; D: -; J: TRBJ1-4; DNA: TGTGCCAGTAGTACGACAGGAGTTAATGAAAAACTGTTTTTT; CDR3: CASSTTGVNEKLFF
size: -; V: TRBV5-1; D: -; J: TRBJ2-5; DNA: TGCGCCAGCGCCGAATTGAGAGAGACCCAGTACTTC; CDR3: CASAELRETQYF
size: -; V: TRBV6-2/TRBV6-3; D: -; J: TRBJ2-7; DNA: TGTGCCAGCAGTTACCGGAAAGACTACGAGCAGTACTTC; CDR3: CASSYRKDYEQYF
size: -; V: TRBV5-1; D: -; J: TRBJ1-6; DNA: TGCGCCAGCAGCGCTGAACAGAACTCACCCCTCCACTTT; CDR3: CASSAEQNSPLHF
size: -; V: TRBV5-6; D: -; J: TRBJ2-5; DNA: TGTGCCAGCAGCTTTGACTACCAAGAGACCCAGTACTTC; CDR3: CASSFDYQETQYF
size: -; V: TRBV28; D: -; J: TRBJ1-1; DNA: TGTGCCAGCAGTTCTCGGGCCGCGAACACTGAAGCTTTCTTT; CDR3: CASSSRAANTEAFF
size: -; V: TRBV27; D: -; J: TRBJ1-1; DNA: TGTGCCACCCAGACCAACCGGGACAAATATAATGAAGCTTTCTTT; CDR3: CATQTNRDKYNEAFF
size: -; V: TRBV7-7; D: -; J: TRBJ2-5; DNA: TGTGCTAGCAGCCCCTCGAACCTTATCCAAGAGACCCAGTACTTC; CDR3: CASSPSNLIQETQYF
size: medium-sized; V: TRBV6-4; D: TRBD2; J: TRBJ2-1; DNA: TGTGCCAGCAGTGATAGCGGGAGCGGTGAGCAGTTCTTC; CDR3: CASSDSGSGEQFF
size: -; V: TRBV7-6; D: TRBD1; J: TRBJ1-1; DNA: TGTGCCAGCAGCATCCGGACAGGGGGCGGCGACACTGAAGCTTTCTTT; CDR3: CASSIRTGGGDTEAFF
size: -; V: TRBV10-1; D: TRBD1; J: TRBJ1-2; DNA: TGCGCCAGCAGTTCAGGGGGGAACTATGGCTACACCTTC; CDR3: CASSSGGNYGYTF
size: -; V: TRBV3-1/TRBV3-2; D: -; J: TRBJ1-6; DNA: TGTGCCAGTGTTGGTGCCGGGAATTCACCCCTCCACTTT; CDR3: CASVGAGNSPLHF
size: -; V: TRBV9; D: -; J: TRBJ2-7; DNA: TGTGCCAGCAGCCCCACCCCGACAATAGGGTACGAGCAGTACTTC; CDR3: CASSPTPTIGYEQYF
size: -; V: TRBV30; D: -; J: TRBJ1-6; DNA: TGTGCCTGGAACGGGGGCGCAGATTCACCCCTCCACTTT; CDR3: CAWNGGADSPLHF
size: -; V: TRBV29-1; D: TRBD2; J: TRBJ2-3; DNA: TGCAGCGTTGAAGACTGGGCTAGCGGGAGGGCAGGAGATACGCAGTATTTT; CDR3: CSVEDWASGRAGDTQYF
size: -; V: TRBV28; D: -; J: TRBJ1-5; DNA: TGTGCCAGCAGTTTGGGGCGGGGCAATCAGCCCCAGCATTTT; CDR3: CASSLGRGNQPQHF
size: -; V: TRBV6-1; D: -; J: TRBJ2-2; DNA: TGTGCCAGCAGTGAAGCGGAGGGGGCGTGGAACACCGGGGAGCTGTTTTTT; CDR3: CASSEAEGAWNTGELFF
size: -; V: TRBV5-4; D: -; J: TRBJ2-4; DNA: TGTGCCAGCAGCTTGGAGGGGGCCAAAAACATTCAGTACTTC; CDR3: CASSLEGAKNIQYF
size: -; V: TRBV5-8; D: -; J: TRBJ2-1; DNA: TGTGCCAGCAGCTACTACCAACCCAGCATTTCCAATGAGCAGTTCTTC; CDR3: CASSYYQPSISNEQFF
size: -; V: TRBV3-1/TRBV3-2; D: TRBD2; J: TRBJ2-5; DNA: TGTGCCAGCAGCCAGGCGGGGGGGCAAGAGACCCAGTACTTC; CDR3: CASSQAGGQETQYF
size: -; V: TRBV6-6; D: TRBD1; J: TRBJ1-1; DNA: TGTGCCAGCAGTGGTCACAGGGGGAACACTGAAGCTTTCTTT; CDR3: CASSGHRGNTEAFF
size: -; V: TRBV30; D: TRBD1; J: TRBJ1-2; DNA: TGTGCCTGGGACAGGGGCTATGGCTACACCTTC; CDR3: CAWDRGYGYTF
size: -; V: TRBV7-2; D: -; J: TRBJ2-7; DNA: TGTGCCAGCACCTCTAAATATACCTACGAGCAGTACTTC; CDR3: CASTSKYTYEQYF
size: -; V: TRBV5-6; D: TRBD1; J: TRBJ1-1; DNA: TGTGCCAGCAGCGGGGGACAGGGTACTGAAGCTTTCTTT; CDR3: CASSGGQGTEAFF